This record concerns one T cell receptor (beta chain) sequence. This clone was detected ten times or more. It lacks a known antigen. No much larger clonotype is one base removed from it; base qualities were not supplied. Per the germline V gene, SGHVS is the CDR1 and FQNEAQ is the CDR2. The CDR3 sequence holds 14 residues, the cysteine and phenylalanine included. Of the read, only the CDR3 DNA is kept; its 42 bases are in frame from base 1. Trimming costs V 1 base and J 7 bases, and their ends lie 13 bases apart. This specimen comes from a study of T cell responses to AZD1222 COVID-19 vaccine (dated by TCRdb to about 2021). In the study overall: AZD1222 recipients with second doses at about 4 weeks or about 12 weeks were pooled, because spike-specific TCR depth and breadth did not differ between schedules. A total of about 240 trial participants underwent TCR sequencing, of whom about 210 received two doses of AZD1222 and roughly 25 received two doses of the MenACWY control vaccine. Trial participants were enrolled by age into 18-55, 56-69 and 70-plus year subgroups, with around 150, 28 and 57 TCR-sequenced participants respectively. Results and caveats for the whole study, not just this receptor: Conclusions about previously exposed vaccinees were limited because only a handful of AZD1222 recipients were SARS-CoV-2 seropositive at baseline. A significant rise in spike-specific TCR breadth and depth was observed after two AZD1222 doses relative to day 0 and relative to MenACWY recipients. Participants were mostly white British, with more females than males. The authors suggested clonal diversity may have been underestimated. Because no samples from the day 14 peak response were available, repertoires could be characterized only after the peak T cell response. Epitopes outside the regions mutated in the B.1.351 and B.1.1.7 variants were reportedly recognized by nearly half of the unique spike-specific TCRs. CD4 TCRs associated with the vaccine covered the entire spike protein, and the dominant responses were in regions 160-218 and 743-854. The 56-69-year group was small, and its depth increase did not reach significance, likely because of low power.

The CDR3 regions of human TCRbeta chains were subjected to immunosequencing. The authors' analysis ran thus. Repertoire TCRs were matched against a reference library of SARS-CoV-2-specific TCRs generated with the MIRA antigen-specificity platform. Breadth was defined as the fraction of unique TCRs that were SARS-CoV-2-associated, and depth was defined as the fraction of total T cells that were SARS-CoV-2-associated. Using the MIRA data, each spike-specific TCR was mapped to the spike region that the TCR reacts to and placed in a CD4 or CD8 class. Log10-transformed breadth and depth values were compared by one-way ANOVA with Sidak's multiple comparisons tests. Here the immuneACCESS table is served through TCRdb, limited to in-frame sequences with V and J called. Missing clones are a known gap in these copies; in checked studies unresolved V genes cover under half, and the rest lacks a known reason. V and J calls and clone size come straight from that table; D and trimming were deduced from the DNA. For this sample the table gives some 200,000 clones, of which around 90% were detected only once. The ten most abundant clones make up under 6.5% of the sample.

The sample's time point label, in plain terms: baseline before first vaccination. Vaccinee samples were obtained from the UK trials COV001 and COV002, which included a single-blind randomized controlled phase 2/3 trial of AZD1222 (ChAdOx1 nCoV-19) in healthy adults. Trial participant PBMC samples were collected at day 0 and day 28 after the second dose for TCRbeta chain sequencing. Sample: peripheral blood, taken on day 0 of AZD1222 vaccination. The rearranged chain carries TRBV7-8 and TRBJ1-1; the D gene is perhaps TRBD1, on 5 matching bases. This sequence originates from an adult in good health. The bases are TGTGCCAGCAGCTTAGAGACAGCGACTATTGAAGCTTTCTTT. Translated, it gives CASSLETATIEAFF.